This TCR beta chain was identified in a study of cytomegalovirus exposure and HLA in healthy donors. Study-wide results and caveats: One cluster of highly shared sequence variants probably arose as a sequencing artifact.

This clone was found a few times. Its antigen remains unknown. Trimming stripped 2 bases from V and 5 bases from J, with 15 bases between. Germline CDR1 reads MNHEY; CDR2 reads SVGAGI. There are 15 residues in the CDR3. The primer mix had 60 Vbeta and 13 Jbeta primers. Assay used: immunoSEQ multiplex PCR; TCRdb lists only in-frame clones, some missing. This sample yields about 200,000 clones, of which approximately 90% are seen a single time; about 1.1% belongs to the top ten. Sequencing input: PBMCs. J is TRBJ1-1 and V is TRBV6-5, with a weak D call TRBD1 (6 bases). This clonotype originated in a boy between 2 and 10 years old in good health and CMV-seronegative. CDR3 in DNA: TGTGCCAGCAGTTACGGGAAGGGGGAAGGGACTGAAGCTTTCTTT. As protein: CASSYGKGEGTEAFF.